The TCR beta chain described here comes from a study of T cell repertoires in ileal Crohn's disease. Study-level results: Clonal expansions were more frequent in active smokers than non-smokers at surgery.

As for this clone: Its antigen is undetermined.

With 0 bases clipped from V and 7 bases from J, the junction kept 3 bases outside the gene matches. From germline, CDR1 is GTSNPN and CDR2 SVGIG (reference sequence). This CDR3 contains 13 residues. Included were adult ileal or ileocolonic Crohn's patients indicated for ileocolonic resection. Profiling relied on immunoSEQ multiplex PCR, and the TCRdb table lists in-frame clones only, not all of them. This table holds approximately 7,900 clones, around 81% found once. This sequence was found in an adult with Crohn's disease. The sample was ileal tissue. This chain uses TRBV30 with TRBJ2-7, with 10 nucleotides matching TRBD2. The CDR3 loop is CAWSVGTSEEQYF. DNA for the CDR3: TGTGCCTGGAGTGTTGGGACTAGCGAGGAGCAGTACTTC.